The 26 T cell receptor beta chains below come from one sample, sequenced in a study of tumor and adjacent non-tumor tissue in lung cancer. A modified ARM-PCR protocol with three rounds of nested PCR amplified TCRbeta. TCRdb reanalysed the multiplex PCR reads using MiXCR and keeps one entry per CDR3 protein. The sample has 80,000 or so distinct CDR3 sequences; 70% to 90% are singletons. No cell sorting was done before RNA was extracted from the tissue. More than 3 cm separated this lung sample from the edge of the tumor. Sequences were obtained from distant non-tumor lung tissue. These receptors were obtained from a man aged 60-69 years with non-small cell lung cancer.

For this clonotype: A junction end diverges from the germline sequence, so it may reflect a read error. The chain uses TRBV5-4 and TRBJ2-7, with 9 bases fitting TRBD2. Germline lookup yields CDR1 SGHNT and CDR2 YYREEE (reference sequence). The CDR3 has 19 amino acids. The CDR3 region is CASSSPPGSGSRGSYERYF. CDR3 coding DNA: TGTGCCAGCAGTTCGCCGCCGGGTAGCGGGAGCAGGGGCTCCTACGAGCGGTACTTC.

Details on this clonotype: A read error is possible here, since a much larger clone lies one base away. The chain uses TRBV5-4 and TRBJ2-1; D is perhaps TRBD1 (5 bases). Germline lookup yields CDR1 SGHNT and CDR2 YYREEE (reference sequence). The CDR3 has 12 amino acids. V was trimmed by 0 bases and J by 11 bases, leaving 9 bases between them. CDR3 nucleotides: TGTGCCAGCAGCTTGGTGGGGCGCCAGCAGTTCTTC. Translating it yields CASSLVGRQQFF.

As for this clonotype: A much larger clone is a single base away; this may be a read error. This sequence joins TRBV20-1 and TRBJ2-3; D is undetermined. CDR1 and CDR2 from the germline V gene are DFQATT and SNEGSKA (reference sequence). This CDR3 region has 14 residues. The CDR3 DNA sequence: TGCAGTGCTAGAGTGCAGCCGAGCATAGATACGCAGTATTTT. It encodes CSARVQPSIDTQYF.

Comments on this clonotype: At one end, the junction sequence differs from germline, possibly due to a read error. The V and J genes are TRBV11-2 and TRBJ2-6, with 7 bases aligning to TRBD1. Per the germline V gene, CDR1 is SGHAT and CDR2 is FQNNGV. There are 19 residues in the CDR3. The CDR3 protein is CTSSLDPKDRPSGSNVLTF. The CDR3 DNA is TGTACCAGCAGCTTAGATCCAAAGGACAGGCCCTCAGGGTCCAACGTCCTGACTTTC. The full variable domain, completed using reference TRBV11-2 and TRBJ2-6, is EAGVAQSPRYKIIEKRQSVAFWCNPISGHATLYWYQQILGQGPKLLIQFQNNGVVDDSQLPKDRFSAERLKGVDSTLKIQPAKLEDSAVYLCTSSLDPKDRPSGSNVLTFGAGSRLTVL.

This clonotype appeared a single time. The rearrangement links TRBV29-1 to TRBJ2-2; possibly TRBD2 for D (5 bases). CDR3 length equals 15 residues. The germline V gene has CDR1 SQVTM and CDR2 ANQGSEA. The CDR3: CRVEKGDTVTGELFF. The CDR3 nucleotides read TGCAGAGTAGAAAAGGGAGACACGGTCACCGGGGAGCTGTTTTTT.

The chain carries TRBV6-5 and TRBJ2-1; 7 nucleotides agree with TRBD1. This CDR3 has 12 residues. V shed 5 bases and J 13 bases; nucleotides not matched to a gene: 8. The germline V gene encodes CDR1 MNHEY and CDR2 SVGAGI. CDR3 bases: TGTGCCAGCAGTATAACAGGGGCTCTCCAGTTCTTC. This gives the protein CASSITGALQFF.

This clonotype was observed a few times. The CDR3 DNA reads as TGCGCCAGCAGACTAAGTATAGGGGGCAGTGTCTATGGCTACACCTTC. Its protein is CASRLSIGGSVYGYTF. The chain carries TRBV4-1 and TRBJ1-2, with 7 positions matching TRBD1. Germline trimming cut 6 bases from V and 4 bases from J; bases unmatched to any gene: 14. The CDR3 loop spans 16 amino acids. Germline CDR1 reads MGHRA; CDR2 reads YSYEKL.

About this clonotype: At one boundary the junction diverges from the germline segment, which might be a read error. The chain is built from TRBV4-3 and TRBJ2-3; 12 bases are shared with TRBD2. The germline V gene has CDR1 LGHNA and CDR2 YSLEER. The length of the CDR3 is 20 residues. CDR3 bases: TGCGCCAGCAGCCCCGTCCCCCGGCTAGCGGGAGGGCCGAGTACAGGTACGCAGTATTTT. Residues: CASSPVPRLAGGPSTGTQYF.

Points on this clonotype: This clone may be a read error of a much larger clone one base away. V and J are TRBV4-1 and TRBJ2-3; 11 nucleotides match TRBD2. Germline V gives CDR1 MGHRA, CDR2 YSYEKL. The CDR3 has 16 residues. The CDR3 sequence is CASTQLAGVLTDTQYF. CDR3 coding DNA: TGCGCCAGCACCCAACTAGCGGGGGTGCTCACAGATACGCAGTATTTT.

At least ten counts were recorded for this clonotype. V gene TRBV6-5 combines with J gene TRBJ1-1; 7 bases line up with TRBD1. Germline V gives CDR1 MNHEY, CDR2 SVGAGI. CDR3 length: 14 amino acids. V was clipped by 2 bases and J by 10 bases; unmatched bases: 10. CDR3 bases: TGTGCCAGCAGTTACCGAACCGGGACAGAGGGAGCTTTCTTT. Its translation is CASSYRTGTEGAFF.

As concerns this clonotype: Compared with germline, one end of the junction differs, possibly owing to a read error. V gene TRBV2 combines with J gene TRBJ2-1, with TRBD1 identical over 8 bases. Germline V lookup: CDR1 SNHLY, CDR2 FYNNEI. The CDR3 contains 12 residues. The CDR3 DNA follows: TGTGCCCGCAGTGACAGGGGCCTTGAGCAGTTCTTC. Translation: CARSDRGLEQFF.

A word on this clonotype: A read error may produce the germline difference seen at one junction end. V usage is TRBV4-2 and J usage is TRBJ1-1; D is uncertain. Germline V gene lookup returns CDR1 LGHNA and CDR2 YNFKEQ. CDR3 length equals 14 residues. The CDR3 DNA reads TGTGCCAACAGCCAGGAACGGGAAACAACTAAAGCTTTCTTT. Protein: CANSQERETTKAFF.

With respect to this clonotype: Its ends do not fully match the called genes, so a read error is possible. This chain links TRBV29-1 with TRBJ1-1; possible D gene TRBD1, 5 bases. There are 13 residues in the CDR3. Germline CDR1 and CDR2: SQVTM and ANQGSEA. CDR3 sequence: CSVPVTVNSEAFF. As DNA, the CDR3 is TGCAGCGTTCCCGTGACAGTGAACAGTGAAGCTTTCTTT.

In regard to this clonotype: One end of the junction varies from germline; a read error may be responsible. The gene calls are TRBV6-1 and TRBJ2-7; D is perhaps TRBD1 or TRBD2 (6 bases each). There are 15 residues in the CDR3. The germline gives CDR1 MNHNS, CDR2 SASEGT. DNA for the CDR3: TGTGCCAGCATTGAAGTGGGGGGCCCTCTTTACGAGCAGTACTTC. Protein product: CASIEVGGPLYEQYF.

V is TRBV13 and J is TRBJ2-7; the D gene is possibly TRBD1 (6 bases). The V end lost 5 bases, the J end lost 5 bases, and 16 bases lay between the germline ends. The CDR3 has 14 amino acids. The germline CDR1 and CDR2 sequences are PRHDT and FYEKMQ (reference sequence). The CDR3 loop is CASSSTGTRDEQYF. Here the CDR3 DNA reads TGTGCCAGCAGCAGCACCGGGACAAGGGACGAGCAGTACTTC.

This clonotype occurred a few times. The chain combines TRBV7-2 with TRBJ1-2, with TRBD1 matching over 9 bases. The germline V gene encodes CDR1 SGHTA and CDR2 FQGNSA. Trimming at V came to 5 bases and at J to 6 bases, leaving 10 bases not matched to a gene. The CDR3 runs 15 residues. CDR3 in DNA: TGTGCCAGCAGCCAAAACAGGGGGCGATCCCATGGCTACACCTTC. It translates to CASSQNRGRSHGYTF.

With respect to this clonotype: One base away lies a much larger clone, so this may be a sequencing read error. The rearrangement joins TRBV12-3 or TRBV12-4 to TRBJ2-1; 9 nucleotides match TRBD2. This CDR3 is 13 amino acids long. The CDR3 is CASTVAGVDEQLF. CDR3 DNA: TGTGCCAGCACCGTAGCGGGAGTGGATGAGCAGCTCTTC.

To note about this clonotype: A read error is possible here, since a much larger clone lies one base away. This sequence joins TRBV12-3 or TRBV12-4 and TRBJ2-1; 8 positions match TRBD1. The trim removed 5 bases at V and 3 bases at J, leaving 9 bases unmatched. This CDR3 region has 16 residues. CDR3 sequence (DNA): TGTGCCAGCAGTGCTGACAGGGGACATCTCTACAATGAGCAGTTCTTC. Its protein is CASSADRGHLYNEQFF.

In this sample, this clonotype turned up once. The genes are TRBV6-2 or TRBV6-3 and TRBJ2-1; 12 bases fit TRBD2. V lost 0 bases and J lost 16; bases outside the gene matches: 16. The CDR3 length is 17 residues. CDR1 MNHEY and CDR2 SVGEGT come from the germline V gene. The CDR3 region has the DNA TGTGCCAGCAGTTACTCCCAGACTAGCGGGGGATTCAATGGGCAATTCTTC. Encoded protein: CASSYSQTSGGFNGQFF.

The V call is TRBV12-3 or TRBV12-4, the J call TRBJ2-3, with D perhaps TRBD1 (5 bases). The DNA end is a closer match to TRBJ1-5, so the J assignment may be wrong. CDR3 length equals 17 residues. The CDR3, as DNA: TGTGCCAGCAGTGCGGGACTAGCGGATGGGCCTGGAGATACGCAGCATTTT. Translation: CASSAGLADGPGDTQHF.

Regarding this clonotype: One end of the junction varies from germline; a read error may be responsible. V usage is TRBV6-1 and J usage is TRBJ1-1; weak D call: TRBD1 (6 bases). CDR3 length: 14 residues. The germline V gene has CDR1 MNHNS and CDR2 SASEGT. CDR3 residues: CASNEGRGDTEAFF. Here the CDR3 DNA reads TGTGCCAGCAATGAAGGCAGGGGTGACACTGAAGCTTTCTTT.

Notes on this clonotype: A single base separates this from a much larger clone, so it may be a read error. The chain recombines TRBV6-5 with TRBJ2-3, with 12 bases lining up with TRBD2. CDR1 and CDR2 from the germline V gene are MNHEY and SVGAGI. The CDR3 has 15 amino acids. The CDR3 DNA is TGTGCCAGCAGTCCAGGACTAGCGGGATCAGATACGCACTATTTT. Encoded protein: CASSPGLAGSDTHYF.

This clonotype was picked up one time. This chain links TRBV6-5 with TRBJ2-1, with D perhaps matching TRBD2 (5 bases). The closer fit of TRBJ2-5 to the DNA end suggests the J call may be wrong. CDR1 and CDR2 (germline): MNHEY, SVGAGI. This CDR3 has 13 amino acids. CDR3 nucleotide sequence: TGTGCCAGCCGAGGGCTCTCCCGAGAGACCCAGTACTTC. Amino acids: CASRGLSRETQYF.

The sample holds one count of this clonotype. This sequence may be a read error, since a much larger clone differs from it by one base. The chain employs TRBV4-2 and TRBJ2-7, with 10 bases lining up with TRBD2. Trimming took 1 base from V and 1 from J; bases not matched to a gene: 1. The V gene's germline CDR1 is LGHNA and CDR2 YNFKEQ. The CDR3 length is 15 residues. CDR3 in amino acids: CASSQALAGSYEQYF. The CDR3 bases are TGTGCCAGCAGCCAAGCACTAGCGGGGTCCTACGAGCAGTACTTC.

The rearrangement uses TRBV11-2 and TRBJ2-7; D not certain. The V and J ends lost 5 bases and 3 bases respectively, with 20 bases between them. The CDR3 contains 16 residues. Germline CDR1 is SGHAT and CDR2 is FQNNGV. The CDR3 nucleotides read TGTGCCAGCAGCCCAAACTATAGTGGATGGCACTACGAGCAGTACTTC. Its protein product is CASSPNYSGWHYEQYF.

Notes on this clonotype: The junction differs from germline at one of its ends, possibly a read error. Here the CDR3 DNA reads TGTGCCGGCAGCTCCCTGGGACTAGCGGCTAGCACAGTTACGCAGTATTTT. Encoded protein: CAGSSLGLAASTVTQYF. The V gene is TRBV5-8, the J gene TRBJ2-3; TRBD2 matches at 11 bases. The CDR3 loop spans 17 amino acids. Germline CDR1 is SGHTS and CDR2 is YDEGEE.